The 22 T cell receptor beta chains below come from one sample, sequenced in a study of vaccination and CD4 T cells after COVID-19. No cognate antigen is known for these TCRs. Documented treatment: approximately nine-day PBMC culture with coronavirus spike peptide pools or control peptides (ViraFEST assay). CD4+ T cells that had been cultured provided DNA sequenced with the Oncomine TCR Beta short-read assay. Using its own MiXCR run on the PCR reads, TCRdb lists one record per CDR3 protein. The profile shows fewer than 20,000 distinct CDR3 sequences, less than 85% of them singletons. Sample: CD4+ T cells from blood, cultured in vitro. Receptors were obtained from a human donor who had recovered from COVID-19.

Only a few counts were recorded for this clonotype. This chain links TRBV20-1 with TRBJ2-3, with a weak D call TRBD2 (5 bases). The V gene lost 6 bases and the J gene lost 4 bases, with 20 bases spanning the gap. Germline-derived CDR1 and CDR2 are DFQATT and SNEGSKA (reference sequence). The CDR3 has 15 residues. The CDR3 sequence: CSAPRAGDTSDTQYF. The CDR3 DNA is TGCAGTGCCCCGCGGGCGGGCGACACGTCAGATACGCAGTATTTT.

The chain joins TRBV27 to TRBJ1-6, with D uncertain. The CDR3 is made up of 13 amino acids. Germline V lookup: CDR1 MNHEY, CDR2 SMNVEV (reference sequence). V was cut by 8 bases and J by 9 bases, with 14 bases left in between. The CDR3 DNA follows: TGTGCCAGCGGCTTTAGGGAGGGTTCACCCCTCCACTTT. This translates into CASGFREGSPLHF.

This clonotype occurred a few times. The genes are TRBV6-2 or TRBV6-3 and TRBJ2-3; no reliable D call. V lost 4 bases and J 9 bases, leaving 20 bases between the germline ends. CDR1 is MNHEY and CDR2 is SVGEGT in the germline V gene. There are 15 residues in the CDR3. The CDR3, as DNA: TGTGCCAGCAGTTCACCCTGGGGATGGGCCCCCACGCAGTATTTT. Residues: CASSSPWGWAPTQYF.

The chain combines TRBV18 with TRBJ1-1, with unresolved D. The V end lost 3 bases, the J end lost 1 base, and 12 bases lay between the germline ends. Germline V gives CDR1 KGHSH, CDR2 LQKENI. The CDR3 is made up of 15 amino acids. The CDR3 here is CASSPERRTNTEAFF. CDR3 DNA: TGTGCCAGCTCACCGGAGAGGAGGACGAACACTGAAGCTTTCTTT.

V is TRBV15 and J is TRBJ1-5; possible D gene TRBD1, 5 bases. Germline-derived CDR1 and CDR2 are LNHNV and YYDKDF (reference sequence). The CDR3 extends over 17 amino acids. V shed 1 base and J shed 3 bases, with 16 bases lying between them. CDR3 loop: CATSRVTGPITNQPQHF. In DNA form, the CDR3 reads TGTGCCACCAGCAGAGTGACGGGGCCGATAACCAATCAGCCCCAGCATTTT.

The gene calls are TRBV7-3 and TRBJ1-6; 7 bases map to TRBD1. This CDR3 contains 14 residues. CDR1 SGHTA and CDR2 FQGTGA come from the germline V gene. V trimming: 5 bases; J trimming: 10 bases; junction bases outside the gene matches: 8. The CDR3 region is CASSRGQSESPLHF. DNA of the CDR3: TGTGCCAGCAGCCGGGGACAGTCGGAATCACCCCTCCACTTT.

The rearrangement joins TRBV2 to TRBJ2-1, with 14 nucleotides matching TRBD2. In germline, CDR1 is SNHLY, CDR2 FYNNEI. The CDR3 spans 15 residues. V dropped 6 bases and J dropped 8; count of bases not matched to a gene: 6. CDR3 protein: CASRLGLAGEDEQFF. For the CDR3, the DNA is TGTGCCAGCAGGTTGGGACTAGCGGGAGAGGATGAGCAGTTCTTC.

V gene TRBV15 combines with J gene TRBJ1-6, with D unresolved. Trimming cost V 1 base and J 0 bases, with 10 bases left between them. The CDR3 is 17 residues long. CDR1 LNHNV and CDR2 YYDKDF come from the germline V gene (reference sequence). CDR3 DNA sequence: TGTGCCACCAGCAGAGGGTTAGGGAGCTCCTATAATTCACCCCTCCACTTT. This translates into CATSRGLGSSYNSPLHF.

As DNA, the CDR3 is TGTGCCAGCAGTTATGGACACCTCTACGAGCAGTACTTC. Protein product: CASSYGHLYEQYF. The V and J genes are TRBV6-2 or TRBV6-3 and TRBJ2-7, with a weak D call TRBD1 (5 bases). This CDR3 comprises 13 residues. With 3 bases removed from V and 3 bases from J, the gap between germline ends came to 9 bases. Germline V gene lookup returns CDR1 MNHEY and CDR2 SVGEGT.

CDR3 amino acids: CASSGLTSGRNYEQYF. CDR3 coding DNA: TGTGCCAGCAGCGGGCTGACTAGCGGGAGGAACTACGAGCAGTACTTC. The chain employs TRBV7-2 and TRBJ2-7; 13 positions agree with TRBD2. Trimming cost V 5 bases and J 3 bases; bases outside gene matches: 7. This CDR3 is 16 amino acids long. Germline values: CDR1 SGHTA, CDR2 FQGNSA.

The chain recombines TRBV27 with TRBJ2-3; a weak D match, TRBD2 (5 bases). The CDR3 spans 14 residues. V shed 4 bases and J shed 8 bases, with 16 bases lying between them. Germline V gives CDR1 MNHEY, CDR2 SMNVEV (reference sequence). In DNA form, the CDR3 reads TGTGCCAGCAGTTCTCCTTCCGTCGAGGGTACGCAGTATTTT. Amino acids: CASSSPSVEGTQYF.

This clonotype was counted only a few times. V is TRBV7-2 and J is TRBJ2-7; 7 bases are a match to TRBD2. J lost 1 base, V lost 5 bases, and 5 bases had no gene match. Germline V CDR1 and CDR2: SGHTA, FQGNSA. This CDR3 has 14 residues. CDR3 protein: CASSGGTTSYEQYF. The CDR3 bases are TGTGCCAGCAGCGGAGGGACTACTTCCTACGAGCAGTACTTC.

CDR3 coding DNA: TGTGCCAGCTCACCACTCGAGACAGGGGGGAGTTCACCCCTCCACTTT. This codes for CASSPLETGGSSPLHF. This rearrangement joins TRBV18 to TRBJ1-6; 9 nucleotides agree with TRBD1. Per germline, CDR1 KGHSH and CDR2 LQKENI. V lost 1 base and J lost 9; bases outside the gene matches: 7. The CDR3 consists of 16 residues.

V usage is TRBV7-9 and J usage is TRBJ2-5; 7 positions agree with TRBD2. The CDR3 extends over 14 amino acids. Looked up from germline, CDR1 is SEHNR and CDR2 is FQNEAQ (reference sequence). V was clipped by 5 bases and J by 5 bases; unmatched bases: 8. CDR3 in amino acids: CASSTLGGGETQYF. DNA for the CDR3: TGTGCCAGCAGCACCCTCGGGGGAGGGGAGACCCAGTACTTC. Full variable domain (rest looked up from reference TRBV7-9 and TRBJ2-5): DTGVSQNPRHKITKRGQNVTFRCDPISEHNRLYWYRQTLGQGPEFLTYFQNEAQLEKSRLLSDRFSAERPKGSFSTLEIQRTEQGDSAMYLCASSTLGGGETQYFGPGTRLLVL.

CDR3 nucleotide sequence: TGTGCCAGCAGTTACTCTGGACAGTTGAACACTGAAGCTTTCTTT. Amino acid sequence: CASSYSGQLNTEAFF. V is TRBV6-5 and J is TRBJ1-1; D is perhaps TRBD1 (6 bases). Trimming shortened V by 0 bases and J by 0 bases, and 8 bases separated the two germline ends. The CDR3 consists of 15 residues. From germline, CDR1 is MNHEY and CDR2 SVGAGI.

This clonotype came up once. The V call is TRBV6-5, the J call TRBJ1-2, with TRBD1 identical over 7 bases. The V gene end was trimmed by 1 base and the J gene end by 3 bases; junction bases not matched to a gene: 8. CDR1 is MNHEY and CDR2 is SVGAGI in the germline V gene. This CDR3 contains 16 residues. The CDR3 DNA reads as TGTGCCAGCAGTTACTATTACTCGGGGACAGACTATGGCTACACCTTC. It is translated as CASSYYYSGTDYGYTF.

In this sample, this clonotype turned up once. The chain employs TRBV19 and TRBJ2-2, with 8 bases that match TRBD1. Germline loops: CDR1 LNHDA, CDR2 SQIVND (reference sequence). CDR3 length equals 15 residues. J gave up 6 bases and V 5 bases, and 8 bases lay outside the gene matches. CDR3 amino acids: CASSLRTGISGELFF. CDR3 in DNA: TGTGCCAGTAGTCTCCGGACAGGGATCTCCGGGGAGCTGTTTTTT.

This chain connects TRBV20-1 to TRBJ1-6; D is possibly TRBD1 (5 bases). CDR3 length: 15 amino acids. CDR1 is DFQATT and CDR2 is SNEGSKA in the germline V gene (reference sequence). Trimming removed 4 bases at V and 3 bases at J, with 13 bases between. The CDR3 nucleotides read TGCAGTGCTACCACGAGGGGAGTCTATAATTCACCCCTCCACTTT. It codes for CSATTRGVYNSPLHF.

CDR3 sequence reads: CASSPPIYEQYF. In DNA, the CDR3 is TGTGCCAGCAGCCCACCCATCTACGAGCAGTACTTC. The chain combines TRBV7-2 with TRBJ2-7; D unresolved. V dropped 5 bases and J dropped 3 bases, with 8 bases sitting between them. This CDR3 is 12 amino acids long. The germline V gene has CDR1 SGHTA and CDR2 FQGNSA.

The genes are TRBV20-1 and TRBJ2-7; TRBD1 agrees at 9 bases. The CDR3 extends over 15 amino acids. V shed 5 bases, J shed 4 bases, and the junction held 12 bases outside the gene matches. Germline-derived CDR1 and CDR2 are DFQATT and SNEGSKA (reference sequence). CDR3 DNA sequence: TGCAGTGCTCGCCAACACGGGACAGGGCGATACGAGCAGTACTTC. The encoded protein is CSARQHGTGRYEQYF.

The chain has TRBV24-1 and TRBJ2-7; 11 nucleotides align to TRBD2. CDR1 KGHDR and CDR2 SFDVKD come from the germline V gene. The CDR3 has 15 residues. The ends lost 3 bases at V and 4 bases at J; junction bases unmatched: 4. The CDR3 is CATSDAGTSGYEQYF. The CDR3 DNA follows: TGTGCCACCAGTGATGCCGGGACTAGCGGATACGAGCAGTACTTC.

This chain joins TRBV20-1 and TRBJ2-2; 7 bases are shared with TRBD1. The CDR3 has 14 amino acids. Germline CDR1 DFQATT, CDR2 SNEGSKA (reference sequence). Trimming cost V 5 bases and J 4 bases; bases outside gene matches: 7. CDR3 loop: CSAPRGLSTGELFF. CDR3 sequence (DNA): TGCAGTGCTCCAAGGGGGCTGAGCACCGGGGAGCTGTTTTTT.